This TCR beta chain was sequenced during a study of blood T cell repertoires in COVID-19. On the study more broadly: Samples taken during acute and convalescent COVID-19 were collected in the United States, Italy and Spain. The cDNA or gDNA used as material had been derived from T cells, B-cell-depleted T cells, or PBMCs.

Authors' analysis steps: Estimation of nucleated cell counts was performed using reference gene primer amplification. Here immunoSEQ multiplex PCR was the method, and the copy in TCRdb shows in-frame clones only, minus some. Clonal size and the V and J genes are those of that table, whereas D and trimming came from the DNA. The table includes around 700,000 clones, about 90% detected once. The CDR3 loop spans 14 amino acids. The junction had 8 bases not matched to a gene; V was cut back by 4 bases and J by 6 bases. The germline CDR1 and CDR2 sequences are LGHNA and YNFKEQ. V gene TRBV4-2 combines with J gene TRBJ2-7; 8 nucleotides align to TRBD2. Sequenced: peripheral blood. The source is a young woman with acute or convalescent COVID-19. This chain's CDR3 is CASSLIGGGSEQYF. The CDR3 bases are TGTGCCAGCAGCCTCATCGGGGGGGGAAGCGAGCAGTACTTC.